Sequencing of this T cell receptor beta chain was carried out in a study of CD8 T cells in Susac syndrome. Background on the study: Of the sequenced Susac syndrome patients, more than five had active disease and eight or nine were in remission. Patients with Susac syndrome were, at the time of blood collection, therapy-naive, maintained on corticosteroids, or maintained on intravenous immunoglobulin alone.

TEMRA cells were enriched by FACS, while CD8+ and CD4+ T cells were obtained through a negative isolation that was performed magnetically. Random hexamers were used to reverse transcribe about 0.45 to 1 ug of RNA. An immunoSEQ multiplex PCR amplified TCR beta CDR3 over 54 Vbeta and 13 Jbeta. Each CDR3 protein gets one entry after TCRdb re-called the immunoSEQ multiplex PCR reads with MiXCR. Here the sample spans roughly 200,000 distinct CDR3 sequences, roughly 94% being singletons. The ends were cut back, 1 base at V and 11 bases at J, with 16 bases in the middle. The CDR3 length is 14 residues. The specimen sequenced was CD4+ T cells from PBMCs. The clonotype originates from a human donor with Susac syndrome. This sequence joins TRBV12-3 or TRBV12-4 and TRBJ2-3; D gene uncertain. In DNA form, the CDR3 reads TGTGCCAGCAGTTTAGGGAGCTATTCTGGGCGGCAGTATTTT. Translation gives CASSLGSYSGRQYF.